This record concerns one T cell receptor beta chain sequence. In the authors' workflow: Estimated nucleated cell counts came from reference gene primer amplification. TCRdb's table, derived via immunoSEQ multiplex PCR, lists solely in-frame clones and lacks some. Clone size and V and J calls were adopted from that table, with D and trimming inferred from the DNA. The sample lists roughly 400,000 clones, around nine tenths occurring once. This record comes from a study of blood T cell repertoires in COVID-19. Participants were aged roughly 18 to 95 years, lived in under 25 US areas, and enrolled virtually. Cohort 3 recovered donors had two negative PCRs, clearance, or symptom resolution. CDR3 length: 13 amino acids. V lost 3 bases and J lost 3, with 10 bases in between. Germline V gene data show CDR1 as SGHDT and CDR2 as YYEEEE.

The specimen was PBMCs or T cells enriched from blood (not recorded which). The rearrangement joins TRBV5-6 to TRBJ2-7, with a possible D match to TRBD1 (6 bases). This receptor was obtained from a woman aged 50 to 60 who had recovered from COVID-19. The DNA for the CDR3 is TGTGCCAGCAGCTCTCTGGACAGCTACGAGCAGTACTTC. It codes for CASSSLDSYEQYF.